This T cell receptor (beta chain) appears in the sequencing data of a study of beta chain features in type 1 diabetes. Expressed TCRB transcripts got sequenced, as all isolated RNA was reverse transcribed. Sequencing used immunoSEQ multiplex PCR; TCRdb keeps in-frame clones, though not all of them. The data hold approximately 60,000 clones, with about 60% observed a single time. Deletions cut 5 bases from V and 0 bases from J, with 10 bases between. Germline-derived CDR1 and CDR2 are SGHTA and FQGNSA. This CDR3 has 14 amino acids. This clone was counted a few times. On average, the one heparinised blood draw given by each donor was about 100 mL. Naive, central memory, regulatory and stem cell-like memory cells within the CD4+ compartment were sorted using CD45RO/CCR7/CD25/CD127/CD95/CD27.

This receptor was obtained from a woman aged 18-29 years in good health. Sequences were obtained from Tregs from blood. This rearrangement joins TRBV7-2 to TRBJ1-2, with D tentatively TRBD1 (6 bases). CDR3 sequence: CASSPRTANYGYTF. CDR3 sequence (DNA): TGTGCCAGCAGCCCCCGGACAGCTAACTATGGCTACACCTTC.